The 26 T cell receptor beta chains below come from one sample, sequenced in a study of OX40 agonist ivuxolimab in advanced cancers. The repertoire was sequenced with immunoSEQ multiplex PCR; TCRdb's copy has only in-frame clones and lacks some. The data show 45,000 to 50,000 clones, with more than 80% seen just once and approximately 12% held by the top ten. The source was CD4+ or CD8+ T cells sorted from blood, collected in a trial of the OX40 agonist ivuxolimab. These receptors were collected from an adult with an advanced solid tumor such as melanoma, head and neck, liver or kidney cancer.

This clone was picked up a small number of times. The chain carries TRBV27 and TRBJ1-2; weak D call: TRBD1 (6 bases). Per the germline V gene, CDR1 is MNHEY and CDR2 is SMNVEV (reference sequence). There are 12 residues in the CDR3. V was trimmed by 2 bases and J by 13 bases, leaving 14 bases between them. The CDR3: CASSLRDRLLTF. As DNA, the CDR3 is TGTGCCAGCAGTTTACGAGACAGGCTCCTCACCTTC.

The rearrangement links TRBV6-4 to TRBJ1-2; TRBD1 might be the D (6 bases). V was clipped by 0 bases and J by 1 base, with 18 bases between them. Germline V gives CDR1 MRHNA, CDR2 SNTAGT. CDR3 length equals 18 residues. Here the CDR3 reads CASSDSRGRGYFNYGYTF. The CDR3 region has the DNA TGTGCCAGCAGTGACTCGAGAGGGAGGGGGTATTTTAACTATGGCTACACCTTC.

This rearrangement joins TRBV5-6 to TRBJ2-7; D uncertain. Germline CDR1 is SGHDT and CDR2 is YYEEEE. The CDR3 is 12 amino acids. With 2 bases removed from V and 5 bases from J, the gap between germline ends came to 8 bases. The CDR3: CASSFVVDEQYF. The CDR3 DNA sequence: TGTGCCAGCAGCTTCGTGGTGGACGAGCAGTACTTC.

This chain links TRBV27 with TRBJ2-2, with 7 nucleotides matching TRBD2. The CDR3 runs to 16 residues. The germline V gene has CDR1 MNHEY and CDR2 SMNVEV (reference sequence). The ends lost 4 bases at V and 1 base at J; junction bases unmatched: 6. The CDR3 sequence: CASSYQAGMNTGELFF. CDR3 in DNA: TGTGCCAGCAGTTACCAAGCGGGAATGAACACCGGGGAGCTGTTTTTT.

This clone is a singleton in its sample. J is TRBJ2-2 and V is TRBV7-2; D not resolved. The CDR3 loop spans 12 amino acids. The germline CDR1 and CDR2 sequences are SGHTA and FQGNSA. V shed 5 bases and J shed 7 bases, with 8 bases lying between them. DNA of the CDR3: TGTGCCAGCAGCCCTCCAAGCGGGGAGCTGTTTTTT. Translated, it gives CASSPPSGELFF.

This chain uses TRBV29-1 with TRBJ2-7; 7 positions agree with TRBD2. The CDR3 sequence is 12 residues long. From germline, CDR1 is SQVTM and CDR2 ANQGSEA. Losses at the gene ends were 8 bases for V and 4 bases for J; bases not matched to a gene: 8. The CDR3 nucleotides are TGCAGCATCGATGCGGGAGATTACGAGCAGTACTTC. Amino acid sequence: CSIDAGDYEQYF.

The CDR3 DNA reads as TGCAGCGTTGAAGCGGCGGACCATGGCTACACCTTC. Translation: CSVEAADHGYTF. This chain links TRBV29-1 with TRBJ1-2; the D is unclear. V lost 1 base and J 6 bases, leaving 9 bases between the germline ends. The germline V gene has CDR1 SQVTM and CDR2 ANQGSEA. This CDR3 has 12 amino acids.

V gene TRBV18 combines with J gene TRBJ2-5; no reliable D call. The germline V gene encodes CDR1 KGHSH and CDR2 LQKENI. CDR3 size: 12 residues. V lost 2 bases to trimming and J lost 4 bases, with 5 bases between them. The CDR3 DNA follows: TGTGCCAGCTCACCAGAGACAGAGACCCAGTACTTC. Protein: CASSPETETQYF.

The chain joins TRBV27 to TRBJ1-2; D is unresolved. Germline V gene data show CDR1 as MNHEY and CDR2 as SMNVEV (reference sequence). V dropped 5 bases and J dropped 8 bases, with 18 bases sitting between them. CDR3 size: 14 residues. This CDR3 reads CASSRRGPGIGYTF. The CDR3 nucleotides read TGTGCCAGCAGTAGAAGAGGGCCGGGGATCGGCTACACCTTC.

This chain links TRBV7-8 with TRBJ1-4, with D unresolved. Germline V gene sequence: CDR1 SGHVS, CDR2 FQNEAQ. The CDR3 length is 15 residues. The V and J ends lost 1 base and 8 bases respectively, with 14 bases between them. The CDR3 loop reads CASSLVSSPTEKLFF. Here the CDR3 DNA reads TGTGCCAGCAGCTTAGTTAGTAGCCCCACGGAAAAACTGTTTTTT.

The CDR3 loop is CASSPSKAAAYGYTF. As DNA, the CDR3 is TGTGCCAGCAGCCCATCGAAGGCAGCTGCTTATGGCTACACCTTC. The chain carries TRBV5-5 and TRBJ1-2; D is undetermined. CDR3 length equals 15 residues. Trimming removed 4 bases at V and 5 bases at J, with 18 bases between. Germline V lookup: CDR1 SGHKS, CDR2 YYEKEE (reference sequence).

The chain has TRBV30 and TRBJ1-1; tentative D call: TRBD1 (5 bases). Per the germline V gene, CDR1 is GTSNPN and CDR2 is SVGIG (reference sequence). There are 13 residues in the CDR3. Between the trimmed V and J ends, which lost 4 bases and 5 bases, there was a span of 14 bases. CDR3 nucleotides: TGTGCCTGGACGCCCGGGGGGGGGACTGAAGCTTTCTTT. This codes for CAWTPGGGTEAFF.

This chain uses TRBV7-8 with TRBJ2-7, with D uncertain. In germline, CDR1 is SGHVS, CDR2 FQNEAQ. Trimming removed 1 base from V and 2 bases from J, with 12 bases in between. This CDR3 is built from 15 residues. CDR3: CASSLGGSYAYEQYF. CDR3 sequence (DNA): TGTGCCAGCAGCTTAGGGGGAAGCTACGCCTACGAGCAGTACTTC. The full variable domain, its missing parts supplied by reference TRBV7-8 and TRBJ2-7, is GAGVSQSPRYKVAKRGQDVALRCDPISGHVSLFWYQQALGQGPEFLTYFQNEAQLDKSGLPSDRFFAERPEGSVSTLKIQRTQQEDSAVYLCASSLGGSYAYEQYFGPGTRLTVT.

J is TRBJ1-6 and V is TRBV7-2; D not resolved. Germline loops: CDR1 SGHTA, CDR2 FQGNSA. Trimming took off 3 bases at V and 7 bases at J, with 10 bases between the two ends. There are 14 residues in the CDR3. CDR3 in amino acids: CASSFRTENSPLHF. Written as DNA, the CDR3 is TGTGCCAGCAGCTTCCGGACGGAGAATTCACCCCTCCACTTT. Supplemented by reference TRBV7-2 and TRBJ1-6, the full variable domain reads GAGVSQSPSNKVTEKGKDVELRCDPISGHTALYWYRQSLGQGLEFLIYFQGNSAPDKSGLPSDRFSAERTGGSVSTLTIQRTQQEDSAVYLCASSFRTENSPLHFGNGTRLTVT.

The chain uses TRBV19 and TRBJ2-1; possible D gene TRBD2, 5 bases. The CDR3 is made up of 12 amino acids. Germline values: CDR1 LNHDA, CDR2 SQIVND (reference sequence). Trimming left V 4 bases short and J 7 bases short, with 8 bases between. The CDR3: CASSTPGNEQFF. The DNA of the CDR3 is TGTGCCAGTAGTACCCCGGGGAATGAGCAGTTCTTC.

The chain recombines TRBV5-1 with TRBJ1-1, with TRBD1 matching over 8 bases. From germline, CDR1 is SGHRS and CDR2 YFSETQ. CDR3 length: 16 amino acids. J gave up 3 bases and V 0 bases, and 7 bases lay outside the gene matches. Here the CDR3 reads CASSLAAGGGDTEAFF. In DNA, the CDR3 is TGCGCCAGCAGCTTGGCTGCAGGGGGCGGGGACACTGAAGCTTTCTTT. Complete variable domain (other parts from reference TRBV5-1 and TRBJ1-1): KAGVTQTPRYLIKTRGQQVTLSCSPISGHRSVSWYQQTPGQGLQFLFEYFSETQRNKGNFPGRFSGRQFSNSRSEMNVSTLELGDSALYLCASSLAAGGGDTEAFFGQGTRLTVV.

The chain links TRBV6-5 to TRBJ1-3, with D perhaps matching TRBD1 (6 bases). CDR1 and CDR2 (germline): MNHEY, SVGAGI. Trimming removed 5 bases from V and 0 bases from J, with 11 bases in between. The CDR3 is 15 residues long. The CDR3 loop is CASSRTGSSGNTIYF. The CDR3 DNA is TGTGCCAGCAGTAGAACAGGGAGCTCTGGAAACACCATATATTTT.

V gene TRBV9 combines with J gene TRBJ2-1, with 9 nucleotides matching TRBD2. The germline CDR1 and CDR2 sequences are SGDLS and YYNGEE. This CDR3 comprises 16 residues. J lost 1 base, V lost 4 bases, and 6 bases had no gene match. CDR3 sequence reads: CASSPRLAGSYNEQFF. The CDR3 DNA reads TGTGCCAGCAGCCCCCGGCTAGCGGGGTCCTACAATGAGCAGTTCTTC.

This chain joins TRBV4-1 and TRBJ2-2; TRBD2 matches 8 bases. CDR3 size: 16 residues. CDR1 and CDR2 from the germline V gene are MGHRA and YSYEKL. With V trimmed by 0 bases and J by 11 bases, 11 bases remained unmatched. CDR3 sequence: CASSQDPAGGSKELFF. CDR3 sequence (DNA): TGCGCCAGCAGCCAAGACCCCGCGGGGGGCTCGAAAGAGCTGTTTTTT.

The table lists this clone with a few counts. CDR3 in DNA: TGTGCCAGCAGGATTTCGGCGTCGACTGAAGCTTTCTTT. This gives the protein CASRISASTEAFF. The chain recombines TRBV27 with TRBJ1-1, with unresolved D. The CDR3 spans 13 residues. Germline CDR1 is MNHEY and CDR2 is SMNVEV (reference sequence). The V gene lost 6 bases and the J gene lost 5 bases, with 13 bases spanning the gap.

CDR3: CASGLGGTGELFF. Written as DNA, the CDR3 is TGTGCCAGCGGACTAGGGGGCACCGGGGAGCTGTTTTTT. This chain uses TRBV6-5 with TRBJ2-2; D is possibly TRBD2 (7 bases). CDR1 MNHEY and CDR2 SVGAGI come from the germline V gene. Trimming pared 8 bases from V and 4 bases from J, leaving 11 bases between. The CDR3 sequence is 13 residues long.

The gene calls are TRBV18 and TRBJ1-2, with D unclear. Trimming took 0 bases from V and 4 from J, leaving 12 bases between them. The CDR3 spans 15 residues. Per the germline V gene, CDR1 is KGHSH and CDR2 is LQKENI. The CDR3 DNA follows: TGTGCCAGCTCACCACCGACGGATACCCCCTATGGCTACACCTTC. Amino acid sequence: CASSPPTDTPYGYTF.

The chain combines TRBV27 with TRBJ1-1; a weak D match, TRBD1 (6 bases). Germline CDR1 and CDR2: MNHEY and SMNVEV (reference sequence). Trimming stripped 2 bases from V and 11 bases from J, with 12 bases between. This CDR3 comprises 12 residues. In DNA, the CDR3 is TGTGCCAGCAGTTTAATGGGGGCGAATGCTTTCTTT. Translating gives CASSLMGANAFF.

The chain couples TRBV7-2 to TRBJ1-5, with TRBD1 identical over 8 bases. V dropped 5 bases and J dropped 7; count of bases not matched to a gene: 10. This CDR3 region has 15 residues. The germline CDR1 and CDR2 sequences are SGHTA and FQGNSA. The CDR3 DNA reads as TGTGCCAGCAGCGACGCAGGGGGCTTGGGGCAGCCCCAGCATTTT. It codes for CASSDAGGLGQPQHF.

The V call is TRBV6-6, the J call TRBJ2-7; no definite D call. The CDR3 extends over 15 amino acids. Per germline, CDR1 MNHNY and CDR2 SVGAGI (reference sequence). V was cut by 1 base and J by 1 base, with 11 bases left in between. CDR3: CASSYYTGPSYEQYF. CDR3 sequence (DNA): TGTGCCAGCAGTTACTACACTGGACCTTCCTACGAGCAGTACTTC.

For the CDR3, the DNA is TGTGCCAGCAGTAACAGGGGGCGCGGAGGTGAAAAACTGTTTTTT. This translates into CASSNRGRGGEKLFF. The chain has TRBV27 and TRBJ1-4; 9 bases map to TRBD1. Germline values: CDR1 MNHEY, CDR2 SMNVEV (reference sequence). This CDR3 is built from 15 residues. V trimming: 5 bases; J trimming: 7 bases; junction bases outside the gene matches: 8.